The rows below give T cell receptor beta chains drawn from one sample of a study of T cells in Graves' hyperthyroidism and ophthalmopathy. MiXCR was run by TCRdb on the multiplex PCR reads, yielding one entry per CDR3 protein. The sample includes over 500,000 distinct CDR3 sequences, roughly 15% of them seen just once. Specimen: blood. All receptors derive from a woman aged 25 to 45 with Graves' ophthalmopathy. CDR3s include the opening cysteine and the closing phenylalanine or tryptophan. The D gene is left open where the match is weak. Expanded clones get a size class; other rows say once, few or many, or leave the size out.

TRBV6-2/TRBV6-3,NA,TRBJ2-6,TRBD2,CASSYSVQGSRRENRANVLTF,TGTGCCAGCAGTTACTCGGTCCAGGGCTCGCGGCGGGAGAATCGGGCCAACGTCCTGACTTTC
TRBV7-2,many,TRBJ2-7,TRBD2,CASSLASSGLKREQYF,TGTGCCAGCAGCTTAGCAAGTAGCGGGTTAAAAAGGGAGCAGTACTTC
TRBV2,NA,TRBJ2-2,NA,CASSEAVLGSGRTGELFF,TGTGCCAGCAGTGAAGCGGTCCTAGGTTCAGGGCGTACCGGGGAGCTGTTTTTT
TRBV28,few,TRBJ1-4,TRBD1,CASSWGTGDEKLFF,TGTGCCAGCAGTTGGGGAACAGGGGATGAAAAACTGTTTTTT
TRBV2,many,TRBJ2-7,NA,CASSALIPSEQYF,TGTGCCAGCAGTGCTCTTATCCCGAGCGAGCAGTACTTC
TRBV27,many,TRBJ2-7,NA,CASSFKDKTYEQYF,TGTGCCAGCAGTTTCAAGGACAAAACCTACGAGCAGTACTTC
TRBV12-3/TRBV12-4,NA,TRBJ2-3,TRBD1,CASSFFTGGSTDTQYF,TGTGCCAGCAGTTTTTTCACAGGGGGCTCCACAGATACGCAGTATTTT
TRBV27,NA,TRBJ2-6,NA,CASSPYPISSGANVLTF,TGTGCCAGCAGCCCATATCCCATTAGCTCTGGGGCCAACGTCCTGACTTTC
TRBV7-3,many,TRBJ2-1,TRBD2,CASSWTSEDNEQFF,TGTGCCAGCAGCTGGACTAGCGAAGACAATGAGCAGTTCTTC
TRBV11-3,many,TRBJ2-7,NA,CASSLAQDPSYEQYF,TGTGCCAGCAGCTTAGCACAGGACCCCTCCTACGAGCAGTACTTC
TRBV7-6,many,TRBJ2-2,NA,CASSFGGSGGELFF,TGTGCCAGCAGCTTCGGCGGGTCGGGCGGGGAGCTGTTTTTT
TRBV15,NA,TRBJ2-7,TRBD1,CATSTRDSFVDEQYF,TGTGCCACCAGCACACGGGACAGCTTCGTGGACGAGCAGTACTTC
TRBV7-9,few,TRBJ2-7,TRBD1,CASSLGSGQGSAYEQYF,TGTGCCAGCAGTTTGGGCTCGGGACAGGGGTCGGCCTACGAGCAGTACTTC
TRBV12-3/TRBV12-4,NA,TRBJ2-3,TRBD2,CASSLAGESTDTQYF,TGTGCCAGCAGCCTAGCGGGAGAGAGCACAGATACGCAGTATTTT
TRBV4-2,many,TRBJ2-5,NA,CASSQADGLRETQYF,TGTGCCAGCAGCCAGGCGGACGGCCTAAGAGAGACCCAGTACTTC
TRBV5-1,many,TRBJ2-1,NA,CASSLGQVKFF,TGCGCCAGCAGCTTGGGACAGGTCAAGTTCTTC
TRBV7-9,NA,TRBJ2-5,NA,CASSLSASLVTQYF,TGTGCCAGCAGCTTATCCGCTTCCCTAGTGACCCAGTACTTC
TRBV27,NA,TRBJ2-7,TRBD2,CASSLLGLAGGRLEQYF,TGTGCCAGCAGTTTGCTCGGACTAGCGGGAGGGAGGCTCGAGCAGTACTTC
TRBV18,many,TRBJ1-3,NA,CASSPGQANTIYF,TGTGCCAGCTCACCCGGCCAGGCAAACACCATATATTTT
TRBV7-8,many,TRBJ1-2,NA,CASSVQDGGDGYTF,TGTGCCAGCAGTGTTCAAGACGGCGGAGATGGCTACACCTTC
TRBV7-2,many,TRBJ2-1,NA,CASSFPGVYNEQFF,TGTGCCAGCAGCTTCCCGGGAGTATACAATGAGCAGTTCTTC
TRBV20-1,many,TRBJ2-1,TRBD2,CSARAAGTSGSRGFSEQFF,TGCAGTGCTAGAGCCGCCGGGACTAGCGGGAGTAGAGGGTTTAGCGAGCAGTTCTTC
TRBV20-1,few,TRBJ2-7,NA,CSASLGAHSYGQYF,TGCAGTGCCTCCCTCGGGGCCCACTCCTACGGGCAGTACTTC
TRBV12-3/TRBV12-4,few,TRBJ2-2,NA,CASGEGVVGAGELFF,TGTGCCAGCGGCGAAGGGGTAGTCGGGGCCGGGGAGCTGTTTTTT
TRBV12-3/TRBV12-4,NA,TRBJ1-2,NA,CASTPGIQGTPLNYGYTF,TGTGCCAGCACCCCGGGTATTCAGGGGACGCCTTTGAACTATGGCTACACCTTC
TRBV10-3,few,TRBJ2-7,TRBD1,CAISESRTGSHEQYF,TGTGCCATCAGTGAGTCCCGGACAGGGTCCCACGAGCAGTACTTC
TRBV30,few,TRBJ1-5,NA,CALGGGLGSNQPQHF,TGTGCCCTAGGAGGGGGGCTAGGGAGCAATCAGCCCCAGCATTTT
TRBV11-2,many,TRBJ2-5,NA,CASSLEPGETQYF,TGTGCCAGCAGCTTAGAACCTGGTGAGACCCAGTACTTC
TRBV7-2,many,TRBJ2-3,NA,CASSPTTSTDTQYF,TGTGCCAGCAGCCCTACGACTAGCACAGATACGCAGTATTTT
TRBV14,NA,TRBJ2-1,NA,CASSQESFDEQFF,TGTGCCAGCAGCCAAGAAAGTTTTGATGAGCAGTTCTTC
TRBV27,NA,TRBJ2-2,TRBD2,CASSLAGGPTGELFF,TGTGCCAGCAGCCTAGCGGGAGGGCCAACCGGGGAGCTGTTTTTT
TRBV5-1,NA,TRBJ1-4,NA,CASSPTGSGEKLFF,TGCGCCAGCAGCCCGACAGGTAGCGGTGAAAAACTGTTTTTT
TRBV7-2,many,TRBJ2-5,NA,CASSSIQALQETQYF,TGTGCCAGCAGCTCCATACAGGCCTTACAAGAGACCCAGTACTTC
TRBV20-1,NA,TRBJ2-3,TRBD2,CSARDAYGDYPPDTQYF,TGCAGTGCTAGAGACGCTTATGGGGACTATCCCCCGGATACGCAGTATTTT
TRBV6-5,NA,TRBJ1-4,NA,CASSYYPGLNEKLFF,TGTGCCAGCAGTTACTACCCAGGGCTTAATGAAAAACTGTTTTTT
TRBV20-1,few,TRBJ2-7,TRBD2,CSAFYSGGSYEQYF,TGCAGTGCGTTCTATAGCGGGGGCTCCTACGAGCAGTACTTC
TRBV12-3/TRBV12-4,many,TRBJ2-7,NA,CASSLPQSGKRTWQQYF,TGTGCCAGCAGTTTGCCACAGTCCGGAAAGAGGACATGGCAGCAGTACTTC
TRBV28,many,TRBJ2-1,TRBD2,CASSYSIAGVSYNEQFF,TGTGCCAGCAGTTACTCAATAGCGGGAGTCTCCTACAATGAGCAGTTCTTC
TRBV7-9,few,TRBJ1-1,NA,CASSSPPMNTEAFF,TGTGCCAGCAGCTCTCCACCCATGAACACTGAAGCTTTCTTT
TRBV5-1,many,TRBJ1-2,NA,CASSSNTGSEGYGYTF,TGCGCCAGCAGCTCGAATACAGGGTCAGAGGGCTATGGCTACACCTTC
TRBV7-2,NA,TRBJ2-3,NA,CASSLVEVAGALPRLSTDTQYF,TGTGCCAGCAGCTTAGTTGAGGTTGCAGGGGCTTTACCCCGTCTTTCCACAGATACGCAGTATTTT
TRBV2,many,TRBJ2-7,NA,CASSGLEVEQYF,TGTGCCAGCAGTGGACTAGAGGTCGAGCAGTACTTC
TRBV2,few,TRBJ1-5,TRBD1,CASGTQGDKPQHF,TGTGCCAGCGGGACGCAGGGGGACAAGCCCCAGCATTTT
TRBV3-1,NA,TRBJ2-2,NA,CASSQVSGVANTGELFF,TGTGCCAGCAGCCAAGTGTCAGGGGTGGCGAACACCGGGGAGCTGTTTTTT
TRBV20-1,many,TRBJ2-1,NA,CSARPTGGNIVQFF,TGCAGTGCTCGTCCTACTGGCGGGAACATTGTGCAGTTCTTC
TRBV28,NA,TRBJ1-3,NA,CASSFSDGGGNTIYF,TGTGCCAGCAGCTTCTCCGACGGGGGTGGAAACACCATATATTTT
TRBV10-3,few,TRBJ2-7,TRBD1,CAISPDRGYEQYF,TGTGCCATCAGCCCCGACAGGGGCTACGAGCAGTACTTC
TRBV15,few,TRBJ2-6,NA,CATSSPGESGANVLTF,TGTGCCACCAGCAGTCCTGGGGAGTCTGGGGCCAACGTCCTGACTTTC
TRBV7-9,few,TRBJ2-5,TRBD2,CASSAPGGPRETQYF,TGTGCCAGCAGCGCCCCGGGGGGGCCTCGGGAGACCCAGTACTTC
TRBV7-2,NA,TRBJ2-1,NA,CASSPRNPSSYNEQFF,TGTGCCAGCAGCCCACGCAACCCGAGCTCCTACAATGAGCAGTTCTTC
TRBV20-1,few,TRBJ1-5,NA,CSATALGTGANQPQHF,TGCAGTGCTACAGCTCTGGGTACGGGGGCGAATCAGCCCCAGCATTTT
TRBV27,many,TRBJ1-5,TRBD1,CASSLTGGSSNQPQHF,TGTGCCAGCAGTTTGACAGGGGGGTCGAGCAATCAGCCCCAGCATTTT
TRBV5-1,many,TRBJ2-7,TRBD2,CASSLEGGYYEQYF,TGCGCCAGCAGCTTGGAGGGAGGGTACTACGAGCAGTACTTC
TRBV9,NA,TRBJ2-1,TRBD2,CASSGSGANEQFF,TGTGCCAGCAGCGGTAGCGGGGCGAATGAGCAGTTCTTC
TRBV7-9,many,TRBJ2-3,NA,CASRSRATDTQYF,TGTGCCAGCAGATCCCGGGCCACAGATACGCAGTATTTT
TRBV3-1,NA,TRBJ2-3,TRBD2,CASRPGLAGVDTQYF,TGTGCCAGCAGGCCGGGACTAGCGGGAGTAGATACGCAGTATTTT
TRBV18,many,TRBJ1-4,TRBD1,CASSQRTGGIYEKLFF,TGTGCCAGCTCACAACGGACAGGAGGGATATACGAAAAACTGTTTTTT